This T cell receptor (beta chain) was observed in a study of T-cell reconstitution after alpha-beta-depleted transplantation in children (dated by TCRdb to 2016 to 2017). For the wider study: The study quantitatively tracked T-cell immune reconstitution after TCRalphabeta/CD19-depleted allogeneic hematopoietic cell transplantation in children using TCR repertoire profiling. The investigation overall reported the following: In some patients, the high TCRbeta diversity seen at day 60 was put down to recipient T cells and intrathymic progenitors that had survived conditioning. Over the following months the frequencies of hyperexpanded clones went down, and after one year T-cell counts and TCRbeta diversity were mostly credited to newly produced T cells. About two months after transplant, the apparently early recovery of alphabetaT-cell counts reportedly depended on just several hundred clones that had expanded rapidly and came from non-depleted graft cells.

The treatment or condition label, read with the paper, signifies: allogeneic hematopoietic cell transplantation with graft depleted of TCRalphabeta T cells and CD19 B cells. The transplant recipients were children given TCRalphabeta/CD19-depleted allogeneic hematopoietic cell grafts. The CDR1 and CDR2 encoded by the germline V gene are MNHEY and SVGAGI. Measured from the cysteine to the phenylalanine, the CDR3 is 15 residues long. CDR3 DNA only is kept here, 45 bases in frame from base 1. Unmatched junction bases come to 7, with V trimmed by 6 bases and J by 1 base. This clonotype has at least ten counts. What antigen it recognizes has not been identified. Per-base qualities were not stored, and no clone one base away is much larger. The library was prepared using PCR. TCRdb records Illumina HiSeq 2500 as the sequencer. TCR libraries were prepared with molecular barcoding, using unique molecular identifiers to normalize TCRbeta repertoire quantification. In TCRdb, the public reads were trimmed at Q25 with fastp and aligned with MiXCR, with productive beta chains retained. Rows matching on CDR3 protein sequence are summarized as one entry with the most common DNA and genes. Here the sample has 550,000 to 600,000 distinct CDR3 sequences; 20% to 25% occur a single time. The ten largest clones add up to roughly 14% of the sample.

The chain couples TRBV6-5 to TRBJ1-1, with 8 bases in between that match TRBD1. The sequenced sample was PBMCs, mostly from graft donor cells, obtained 360 days after TCRalphabeta/CD19-depleted stem cell transplant. The receptor was isolated from a boy under three years old who had a stem cell transplant for acute myeloid leukemia, so the T cells may come from the graft donor. The nucleotide sequence reads as follows: TGTGCCAGCAGCTATTGGACAGGGAGGAACACTGAAGCTTTCTTT. Translated, this gives CASSYWTGRNTEAFF.